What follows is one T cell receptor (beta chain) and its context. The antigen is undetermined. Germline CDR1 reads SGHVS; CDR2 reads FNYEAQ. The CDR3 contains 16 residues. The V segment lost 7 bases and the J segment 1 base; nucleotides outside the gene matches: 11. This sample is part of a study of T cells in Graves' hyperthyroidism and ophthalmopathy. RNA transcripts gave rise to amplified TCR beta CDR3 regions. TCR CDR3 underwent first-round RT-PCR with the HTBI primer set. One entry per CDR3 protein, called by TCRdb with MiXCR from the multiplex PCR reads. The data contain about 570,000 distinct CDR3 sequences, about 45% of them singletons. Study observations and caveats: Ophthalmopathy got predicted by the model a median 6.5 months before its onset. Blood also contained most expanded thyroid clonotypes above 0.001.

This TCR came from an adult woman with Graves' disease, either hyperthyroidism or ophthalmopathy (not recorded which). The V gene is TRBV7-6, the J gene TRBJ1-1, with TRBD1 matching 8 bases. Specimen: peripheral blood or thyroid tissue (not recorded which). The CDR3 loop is CASTLLTRGPNTEAFF. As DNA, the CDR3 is TGTGCCAGCACCCTTTTAACCAGGGGGCCGAACACTGAAGCTTTCTTT. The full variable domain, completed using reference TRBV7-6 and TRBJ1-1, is GAGVSQSPRYKVTKRGQDVALRCDPISGHVSLYWYRQALGQGPEFLTYFNYEAQQDKSGLPNDRFSAERPEGSISTLTIQRTEQRDSAMYRCASTLLTRGPNTEAFFGQGTRLTVV.